This T cell receptor beta chain was sequenced for a study of siplizumab effects on memory and regulatory T cells. Details on this clone: Its target is unknown.

Overall study results and limits: Mappable CD4+ clones that were alloreactive averaged around 70% Treg-derived with siplizumab versus approximately 30% in controls. The apparent diversity of naive T cells exceeded that of memory cells, and naive T cells seemed to make a major contribution to the alloresponse.

TCR templates, approximately 100,000 per sample, were assayed. TCRdb keeps only in-frame clones here, not all; method: immunoSEQ multiplex PCR. The sample yields about 110,000 clones, 85% to 95% seen once. Sequenced sample: CD4+ T cells sorted from blood. This TCR was recovered from a human donor in good health.

CDR3 amino acids: CASSWGAYEQYF. The CDR3 DNA sequence: TGTGCCAGCAGCTGGGGGGCCTACGAGCAGTACTTC. The rearrangement joins TRBV11-2 to TRBJ2-7; perhaps TRBD2 as D (6 bases). CDR1 and CDR2 from the germline V gene are SGHAT and FQNNGV. Trimming took 4 bases from V and 2 from J, leaving 6 bases between them. The CDR3 sequence is 12 residues long.